This record looks at one TCR beta chain sequence and its context. The data are from a study of blood T cell repertoires in COVID-19. This CDR3 comprises 15 residues. Germline values: CDR1 SGHVS, CDR2 FQNEAQ. J was trimmed by 5 bases and V by 6 bases; bases with no gene match: 10. Some clones are missing from TCRdb's copy, which holds only in-frame ones; the method was immunoSEQ multiplex PCR. Of some 120,000 clones in the sample, 65% to 85% were seen once. This chain links TRBV7-8 with TRBJ2-5, with 9 positions matching TRBD1. The sequencing input was peripheral blood. The clonotype originates from a man in his 70s with acute or convalescent COVID-19. CDR3 coding DNA: TGTGCCAGCAGAGACATGGGACAGGGAGGGGAGACCCAGTACTTC. Translating it yields CASRDMGQGGETQYF.